This record covers a single TCR beta chain. Its specificity is unknown. These data are taken from a study of shared clonotypes between healthy human individuals. Study information: Serving as donors were a couple of women and three men, whose ages spanned 18 to 49. Study results and caveats: Among donors, clonotype sharing was expected to be affected by sequencing depth. A generally larger estimated richness was seen in naive subsets than in memory subsets.

As processed by the authors: Junction-only immunoSEQ sequences carried no quality scores, so filtering differed. Sequencing was performed with immunoSEQ multiplex PCR; in TCRdb, only in-frame clones are kept and a portion is missing. V and J calls and clone size are as listed in that table; D and trimming were resolved from the DNA. The sample has about 1,900,000 clones, approximately 94% seen once; the top ten hold roughly 1.2%. From germline, CDR1 is LNHDA and CDR2 SQIVND (reference sequence). This CDR3 spans 14 amino acids. Trimming pared 4 bases from V and 2 bases from J, leaving 12 bases between. Naive CD8 cells comprised CD45RO-negative, CCR7-positively selected cells, excluding terminally differentiated effector memory CD45RA+ cells.

The rearrangement links TRBV19 to TRBJ2-7, with a tentative D call TRBD1 (5 bases). The source of this sequence is a man in his late teens or twenties in good health. Material: naive CD8+ T cells sorted from blood. In DNA form, the CDR3 reads TGTGCCAGTAGTAGCTTGGACATCGCCTACGAGCAGTACTTC. Protein: CASSSLDIAYEQYF.